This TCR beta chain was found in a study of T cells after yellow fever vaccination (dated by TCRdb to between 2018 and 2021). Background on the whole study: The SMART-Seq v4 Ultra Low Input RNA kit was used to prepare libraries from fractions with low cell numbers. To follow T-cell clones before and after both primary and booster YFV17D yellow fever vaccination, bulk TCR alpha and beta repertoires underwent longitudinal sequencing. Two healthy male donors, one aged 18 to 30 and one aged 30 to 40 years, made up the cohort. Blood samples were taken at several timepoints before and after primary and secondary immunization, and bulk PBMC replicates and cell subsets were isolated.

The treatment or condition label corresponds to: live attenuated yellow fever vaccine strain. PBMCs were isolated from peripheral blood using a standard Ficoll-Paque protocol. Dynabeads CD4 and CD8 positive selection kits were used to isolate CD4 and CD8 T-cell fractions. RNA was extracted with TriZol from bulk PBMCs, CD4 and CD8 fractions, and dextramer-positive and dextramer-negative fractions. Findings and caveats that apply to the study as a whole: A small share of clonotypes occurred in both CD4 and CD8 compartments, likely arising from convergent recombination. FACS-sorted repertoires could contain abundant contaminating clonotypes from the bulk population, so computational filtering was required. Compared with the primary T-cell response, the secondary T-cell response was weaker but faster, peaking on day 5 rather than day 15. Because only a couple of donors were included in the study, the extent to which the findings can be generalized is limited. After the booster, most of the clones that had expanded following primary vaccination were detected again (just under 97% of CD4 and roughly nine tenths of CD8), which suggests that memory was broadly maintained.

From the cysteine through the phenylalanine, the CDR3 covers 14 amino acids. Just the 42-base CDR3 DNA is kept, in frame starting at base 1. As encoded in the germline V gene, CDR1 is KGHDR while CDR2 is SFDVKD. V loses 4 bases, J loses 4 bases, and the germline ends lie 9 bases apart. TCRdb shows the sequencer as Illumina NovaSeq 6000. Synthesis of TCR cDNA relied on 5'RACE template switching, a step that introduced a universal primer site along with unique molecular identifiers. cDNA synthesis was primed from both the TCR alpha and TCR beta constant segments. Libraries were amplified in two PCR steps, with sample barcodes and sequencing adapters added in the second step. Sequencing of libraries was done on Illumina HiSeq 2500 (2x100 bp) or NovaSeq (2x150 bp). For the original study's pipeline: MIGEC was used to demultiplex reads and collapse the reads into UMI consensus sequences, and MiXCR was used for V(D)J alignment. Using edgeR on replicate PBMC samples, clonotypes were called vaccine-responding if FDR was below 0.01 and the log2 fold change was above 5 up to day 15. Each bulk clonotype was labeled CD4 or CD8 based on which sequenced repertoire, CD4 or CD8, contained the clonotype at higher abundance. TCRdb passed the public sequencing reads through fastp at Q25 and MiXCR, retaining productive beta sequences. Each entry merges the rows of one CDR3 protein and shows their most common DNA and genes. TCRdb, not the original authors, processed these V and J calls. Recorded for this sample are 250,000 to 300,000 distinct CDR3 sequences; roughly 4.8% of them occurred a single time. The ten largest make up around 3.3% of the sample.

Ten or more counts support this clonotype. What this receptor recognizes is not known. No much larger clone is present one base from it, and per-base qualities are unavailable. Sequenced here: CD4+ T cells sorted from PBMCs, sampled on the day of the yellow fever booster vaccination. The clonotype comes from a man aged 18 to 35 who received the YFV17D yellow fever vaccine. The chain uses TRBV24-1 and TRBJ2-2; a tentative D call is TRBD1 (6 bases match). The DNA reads TGTGCCACCAGTGAGGGGGCGAGCACCGGGGAGCTGTTTTTT. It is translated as CATSEGASTGELFF.